This T cell receptor (beta chain) was captured in a study of response to subunit inactivated influenza vaccine (dated by TCRdb to 2016 to 2019). For the study in its entirety: Deep quantitative profiling of the T cell receptor repertoire was used in the study to follow responses to a trivalent subunit inactivated influenza vaccine.

Looking up the germline V gene yields CDR1 SGHVS and CDR2 FNYEAQ. Taken from cysteine to phenylalanine, the CDR3 has 13 residues. The sequence is cut down to CDR3 DNA, 39 bases in frame from base 1. V is pared back by 2 bases and J by 5 bases, with 10 bases lying between the germline termini. The investigation overall reported the following: It was suggested by the authors that each seasonal influenza vaccination may recruit only a limited number of new T cells.

The library was made by RT-PCR. The instrument was an Illumina HiSeq 2500. Clones were called with MiXCR by TCRdb after fastp trimmed the public reads at Q25, and only in-frame beta chains were retained. Rows are unified per CDR3 protein, each entry keeping the most common DNA and genes. The sample table shows hundreds of thousands of distinct CDR3 sequences, and around 10% are seen once. Of the sample, 11% falls within the top ten clones. This clonotype was seen repeatedly, ten times or more. Its antigen is still unknown. Base qualities are not at hand, and no much larger clone is one base apart. A further study also used this sample, focusing on T cells expressing NK-cell markers. As the second study states: TCR beta cDNA libraries were prepared using 5'RACE template switching, which introduced a universal primer site and unique molecular identifiers. Three sorted T-cell subsets (CD3+CD56+NKG2C+, CD3+CD56+NKG2C- and CD3+CD56-NKG2C+) from roughly eight donors had their TCR beta-chain repertoires profiled. Seven of the eight sequenced donors were HCMV-seropositive and one was HCMV-seronegative. In several experiments an anti-gammadeltaTCR antibody was added to restrict sorting to alphabetaTCR-expressing T cells. In six donors, the dominant CD3+CD56+NKG2C+ clonotypes were among the top 10 CD8+ clonotypes and accounted for roughly 1.0-7.5% of CD8+ T cells. Those dominant clonotypes were again the most abundant among CD3+CD56-NKG2C+ cells in four donors, at 28.3-60.1%. Whether the expanded NKG2C-expressing T cell clones were specific for HCMV antigens was left unclear. The eight sequenced donors were randomly selected healthy volunteers, three men and five women. HCMV-specific IgG was detected in serum with a commercial ELISA kit to determine HCMV serostatus. Ficoll density gradient centrifugation was used to isolate peripheral blood mononuclear cells from blood. Bulk peripheral blood T-cell repertoires were additionally sequenced from unsorted PBMC for about 6 donors. Priming for cDNA synthesis came from the TCR beta constant segment, and two successive PCR amplification steps followed. Sequencing of the libraries produced 2 x 150 bp reads on Illumina HiSeq 2000/2500, MiSeq or NextSeq. MIGEC was used to demultiplex reads and group reads by UMI, and MiTCR was used to assemble and quantify clonotypes. To exclude erroneous sequences, only TCR cDNA sequences supported by at least two reads were retained. The tcR package was used for downstream repertoire analysis, with clonotypes matched between fractions based on CDR3 nucleotide sequence plus V segment. VDJmatch was used to annotate antigen specificity against VDJdb, with one amino acid substitution allowed in CDR3.

The sequences come from PBMCs from blood, collected on the day of vaccination. The rearranged segments are TRBV7-6 and TRBJ2-7, with TRBD2 as a weak D call on 5 bases. The clonotype was recovered from a man aged 50 to 59 who received an inactivated influenza vaccine. Donor details come from another sample of the same person, matched by shared clones. The CDR3 in this case is CASSLTGSHEQYF. Here is the DNA: TGTGCCAGCAGCTTAACGGGAAGTCACGAGCAGTACTTC.